The sequence of this TCR beta chain was determined in a study of CD8+CD57+ T cells in acquired aplastic anemia. Both TCR beta VDJ combination and CDR3 sequence profiling were carried out. Genomic DNA was the template for this profiling. TCRdb used MiXCR to reprocess the reads, holding one entry per CDR3 protein. The sample holds roughly 160,000 distinct CDR3 sequences; around 50% are singletons and the top ten take approximately 3%. CDR3 length equals 16 residues. The germline CDR1 and CDR2 sequences are SGDLS and YYNGEE. V lost 1 base and J 5 bases, leaving 17 bases between the germline ends. Study-wide results and caveats: It was found that roughly 29 CD8+ CDR3 sequences were shared between patients and controls.

Patients who underwent sequencing had shown CD8+CD57+ cell expansion by flow cytometry. As to this clonotype: Its antigen is still unknown.

The receptor comes from a human donor with aplastic anemia. Sequencing was carried out using sorted CD4+, CD8+, or CD8+CD57+ T cells (not recorded which) from PBMCs. The rearrangement links TRBV9 to TRBJ2-3, with D perhaps matching TRBD2 (7 bases). The CDR3 DNA sequence: TGTGCCAGCAGCGTATCGACTAGCAGAGGGGGAGATACGCAGTATTTT. Its translation is CASSVSTSRGGDTQYF.